This passage covers 6 T cell receptor beta chains from one sample sequenced in a study of T-cell memory formation after mild COVID-19. Each CDR3 protein is one row after TCRdb ran MiXCR on the 5' RACE reads. This sample has some 190,000 distinct CDR3 sequences, with 18% found just once. The specimen sequenced was PBMCs or a T cell subset sorted from them (not recorded which). Receptors originate from an adult woman who had mild COVID-19 (a few samples of this study predate the infection). Cell type and time point are not known.

This CDR3 is CASSLTGLQEEQYF. CDR3 coding DNA: TGTGCCAGCAGTTTGACAGGGCTTCAGGAGGAGCAGTACTTC. V is TRBV12-3 or TRBV12-4 and J is TRBJ2-7; 7 bases are a match to TRBD1. This CDR3 has 14 residues. V shed 3 bases and J 7 bases; nucleotides not matched to a gene: 9.

The table lists this clonotype with a few counts. The chain recombines TRBV24-1 with TRBJ1-1; D uncertain. Trimming left V 5 bases short and J 4 bases short, with 10 bases between. Per germline, CDR1 KGHDR and CDR2 SFDVKD. This CDR3 spans 13 amino acids. This chain's CDR3 is CATSGWGSTEAFF. The CDR3 DNA reads as TGTGCCACCAGTGGTTGGGGAAGCACTGAAGCTTTCTTT.

This clonotype was counted a few times. The chain recombines TRBV24-1 with TRBJ2-2; 8 nucleotides align to TRBD1. V gave up 4 bases and J gave up 5 bases; unmatched junction bases: 8. The CDR3 is 16 amino acids. Looked up from germline, CDR1 is KGHDR and CDR2 is SFDVKD. The CDR3 here is CATSDSQGARTGELFF. The CDR3 region has the DNA TGTGCCACCAGTGACTCCCAGGGGGCTCGGACCGGGGAGCTGTTTTTT.

The chain uses TRBV30 and TRBJ1-4, with 7 bases fitting TRBD1. This CDR3 has 13 amino acids. Germline CDR1 reads GTSNPN; CDR2 reads SVGIG (reference sequence). J lost 10 bases, V lost 7 bases, and 12 bases had no gene match. CDR3 DNA sequence: TGTGCCTTGAAACTACAGGGGATGGGAAAACTGTTTTTT. Translation: CALKLQGMGKLFF.

This chain uses TRBV29-1 with TRBJ1-2; TRBD1 is a possible D gene (5 bases). Trimming took 1 base from V and 5 from J, leaving 20 bases between them. The germline gives CDR1 SQVTM, CDR2 ANQGSEA. The length of the CDR3 is 16 residues. The CDR3 region is CSVEGTMNARPYGYTF. The CDR3 coding sequence is TGCAGCGTTGAAGGGACAATGAACGCCAGGCCTTATGGCTACACCTTC. The whole variable domain, remainder taken from reference TRBV29-1 and TRBJ1-2, is SAVISQKPSRDICQRGTSLTIQCQVDSQVTMMFWYRQQPGQSLTLIATANQGSEATYESGFVIDKFPISRPNLTFSTLTVSNMSPEDSSIYLCSVEGTMNARPYGYTFGSGTRLTVV.

This rearrangement joins TRBV2 to TRBJ2-7; D perhaps matches TRBD2 (5 bases). V shed 2 bases and J shed 3 bases, with 20 bases lying between them. Germline V gene lookup returns CDR1 SNHLY and CDR2 FYNNEI. The CDR3 runs to 17 residues. The CDR3 protein is CASSERGLVLRFYEQYF. The DNA of the CDR3 is TGTGCCAGCAGTGAAAGAGGGCTAGTTCTCCGTTTCTACGAGCAGTACTTC.